Below, 15 T cell receptor beta chains from the same sample are listed, as sequenced in a study of low-dose radiotherapy and immunotherapy resistance in tumors. The time point: before trial treatment. Priming of first-strand cDNA relied on TRAV- and TRBV-specific primers (covering alpha and beta chains). The authors ran about 21 PCR cycles to amplify TCRs with a constant-region primer and V-primer adapter. From the reads, TCRdb called clonotypes with MiXCR, one entry per CDR3 protein. The sample contains some 57,000 distinct CDR3 sequences, approximately 25% of which appear only once. Sequenced material: PBMCs, taken before treatment. The receptors derive from a male donor with prostate cancer.

As regards this clonotype: The likely explanation is a read error, given a far larger clone one base away. This sequence joins TRBV10-3 and TRBJ2-2, with D perhaps matching TRBD1 (6 bases). CDR3 size: 16 residues. The germline CDR1 and CDR2 sequences are ENHRY and SYGVKD. V was trimmed by 3 bases and J by 3 bases, leaving 14 bases between them. The chain's CDR3 is CAISDAGVFDTGELFF. The CDR3 DNA reads as TGTGCCATCAGTGATGCAGGGGTATTCGACACCGGGGAGCTGTTTTTT.

This clonotype was observed a single time. This chain connects TRBV2 to TRBJ2-5, with TRBD1 identical over 8 bases. After removal of 6 bases from V and 4 bases from J, the junction contained 10 bases not matched to a gene. Germline V gene lookup returns CDR1 SNHLY and CDR2 FYNNEI. This CDR3 comprises 15 residues. The CDR3 sequence is CASSVQDRVAETQYF. For the CDR3, the DNA is TGTGCCAGCAGCGTACAGGACAGGGTTGCAGAGACCCAGTACTTC.

This clonotype appeared a few times. The DNA is left out, because the CDR3 cannot be placed on it with certainty; the CDR3 is given as TCRdb lists it. The chain employs TRBV28 and TRBJ2-2; the DNA was not compared with TRBD1, the D call given in the table. The germline gives CDR1 MDHEN, CDR2 SYDVKM. From its first to its last residue, the CDR3 has 17 amino acids. The CDR3 region is CASSSGQTNTGELFFFF.

This clonotype has at least ten counts. This sequence joins TRBV23-1 and TRBJ1-5, with no clear D. TRBV23-1 is an open reading frame whose function is uncertain. The CDR3 covers 15 residues. V was trimmed by 11 bases and J by 2 bases, leaving 19 bases between them. The CDR3, as DNA: TGCGCCGTTCCGGGCCGCGGGGTAGGCAATCAGCCCCAGCATTTT. Amino acids: CAVPGRGVGNQPQHF.

This clonotype was recorded at least ten times. The gene calls are TRBV10-3 and TRBJ1-1; D unclear. Trimming stripped 0 bases from V and 5 bases from J, with 7 bases between. This CDR3 comprises 13 residues. From germline, CDR1 is ENHRY and CDR2 SYGVKD. The CDR3: CAISESGLTEAFF. In DNA, the CDR3 is TGTGCCATCAGTGAGTCGGGGTTGACTGAAGCTTTCTTT.

This clonotype was seen many times. The chain recombines TRBV5-4 with TRBJ1-2; tentatively, D is TRBD1 (6 bases). CDR1 is SGHNT and CDR2 is YYREEE in the germline V gene (reference sequence). Trimming cost V 0 bases and J 7 bases, with 10 bases left between them. This CDR3 has 13 residues. This CDR3 reads CASSLDRAGGYTF. For the CDR3, the DNA is TGTGCCAGCAGCTTGGACAGGGCGGGTGGCTACACCTTC.

This clonotype was counted at least ten times. This chain connects TRBV6-2 or TRBV6-3 to TRBJ2-1, with D possibly being TRBD1 (6 bases). CDR1 and CDR2 from the germline V gene are MNHEY and SVGEGT. CDR3 length: 15 residues. The V gene lost 7 bases and the J gene lost 4 bases, with 17 bases spanning the gap. CDR3 sequence (DNA): TGTGCCAGCACCGCAGACAGGTATGCGTACAATGAGCAGTTCTTC. Translated, it gives CASTADRYAYNEQFF.

The rearrangement joins TRBV10-3 to TRBJ1-2, with D possibly matching TRBD1 (6 bases). Germline V gene sequence: CDR1 ENHRY, CDR2 SYGVKD. V shed 10 bases and J shed 3 bases, with 18 bases lying between them. This CDR3 contains 14 residues. As DNA, the CDR3 is TGTGCCACTCAGGGCGGGGGCCCCTACTATGGCTACACCTTC. Translated, it gives CATQGGGPYYGYTF.

V is TRBV20-1 and J is TRBJ2-3; 7 bases are a match to TRBD1. Germline V CDR1 and CDR2: DFQATT, SNEGSKA (reference sequence). The CDR3 covers 15 residues. Trimming took 4 bases from V and 5 from J; bases not matched to a gene: 12. This CDR3 is CSAKTGKKGGDTQYF. The CDR3 coding sequence is TGCAGTGCTAAGACAGGGAAGAAAGGTGGAGATACGCAGTATTTT.

This clonotype has more than one count but fewer than ten. V usage is TRBV28 and J usage is TRBJ2-1; TRBD2 matches 10 bases. This CDR3 is 14 amino acids long. Trimming cost V 6 bases and J 8 bases; bases outside gene matches: 7. CDR1 is MDHEN and CDR2 is SYDVKM in the germline V gene. CDR3 sequence reads: CASSPSGSGDEQFF. In DNA form, the CDR3 reads TGTGCCAGCAGCCCTAGCGGGAGTGGGGATGAGCAGTTCTTC. Together with reference TRBV28 and TRBJ2-1, the CDR3 gives the full variable domain: DVKVTQSSRYLVKRTGEKVFLECVQDMDHENMFWYRQDPGLGLRLIYFSYDVKMKEKGDIPEGYSVSREKKERFSLILESASTNQTSMYLCASSPSGSGDEQFFGPGTRLTVL.

The chain has TRBV5-1 and TRBJ2-7; possible D gene TRBD1, 6 bases. This CDR3 region has 14 residues. V was shortened by 4 bases and J by 0 bases, with 11 bases between the two germline ends. Per germline, CDR1 SGHRS and CDR2 YFSETQ. This chain's CDR3 is CASSRTASSYEQYF. Here the CDR3 DNA reads TGCGCCAGCAGCCGGACAGCAAGCTCCTACGAGCAGTACTTC.

The table lists this clonotype with many counts. This chain joins TRBV5-1 and TRBJ2-3, with 7 bases fitting TRBD2. Per germline, CDR1 SGHRS and CDR2 YFSETQ. CDR3 length equals 17 residues. Losses at the gene ends were 0 bases for V and 0 bases for J; bases not matched to a gene: 7. In nucleotides, the CDR3 is TGCGCCAGCAGCTTGGGGCTCACTAGCGCTAGCACAGATACGCAGTATTTT. It specifies CASSLGLTSASTDTQYF.

The table lists this clonotype with many counts. V gene TRBV5-6 combines with J gene TRBJ2-1; tentative D call: TRBD2 (6 bases). Trimming took off 2 bases at V and 4 bases at J, with 13 bases between the two ends. The CDR3 totals 15 residues. CDR1 is SGHDT, CDR2 YYEEEE, per germline. CDR3 residues: CASSFGGVNYNEQFF. CDR3 coding DNA: TGTGCCAGCAGCTTCGGCGGGGTGAATTACAATGAGCAGTTCTTC. The whole variable domain, filled in from reference TRBV5-6 and TRBJ2-1, reads DAGVTQSPTHLIKTRGQQVTLRCSPKSGHDTVSWYQQALGQGPQFIFQYYEEEERQRGNFPDRFSGHQFPNYSSELNVNALLLGDSALYLCASSFGGVNYNEQFFGPGTRLTVL.

In this sample, this clonotype turned up once. Only one base separates this from a far larger clonotype, so it likely reflects a read error. J is TRBJ1-5 and V is TRBV12-3 or TRBV12-4, with 10 positions matching TRBD1. With V trimmed by 10 bases and J by 6 bases, 12 bases remained unmatched. This CDR3 region has 15 residues. Here the CDR3 reads CATRPGQGFTQPQHF. For the CDR3, the DNA is TGTGCCACCAGGCCGGGACAGGGGTTTACTCAGCCCCAGCATTTT.

This clonotype appeared many times. The CDR3 loop is CASSLVAGLAGETQYF. The CDR3 DNA reads TGTGCCAGCAGCTTAGTTGCCGGACTAGCGGGAGAGACCCAGTACTTC. The rearrangement links TRBV7-9 to TRBJ2-5, with TRBD2 matching over 11 bases. The CDR3 runs 16 residues. Germline V CDR1 and CDR2: SEHNR, FQNEAQ (reference sequence). V lost 1 base, J lost 4 bases, and 5 bases stayed unmatched. Complete variable domain (other parts from reference TRBV7-9 and TRBJ2-5): DTGVSQNPRHKITKRGQNVTFRCDPISEHNRLYWYRQTLGQGPEFLTYFQNEAQLEKSRLLSDRFSAERPKGSFSTLEIQRTEQGDSAMYLCASSLVAGLAGETQYFGPGTRLLVL.